These 31 T cell receptor beta chains were sequenced from one sample in a study of blood T cell repertoires in COVID-19. The method was immunoSEQ multiplex PCR; TCRdb's version includes in-frame clones alone and lacks a portion of them. Here the sample spans about 130,000 clones, around 73% being singletons. Sequencing used peripheral blood. Receptors were obtained from a man in his sixties who had recovered from COVID-19.

This clone has only a few counts. The chain couples TRBV5-1 to TRBJ1-1; 9 bases agree with TRBD1. Germline lookup yields CDR1 SGHRS and CDR2 YFSETQ. V lost 5 bases to trimming and J lost 1 base; unmatched junction nucleotides: 3. This CDR3 region has 14 residues. CDR3 bases: TGCGCCAGCAGAACAGGGGGCGCGAACACTGAAGCTTTCTTT. Translation gives CASRTGGANTEAFF.

This clone was found a few times. The J gene is TRBJ1-6, the V gene TRBV6-5, with a possible D match to TRBD1 (5 bases). The ends were cut back, 4 bases at V and 7 bases at J, with 17 bases in the middle. The CDR3 length is 16 residues. Germline-derived CDR1 and CDR2 are MNHEY and SVGAGI. The CDR3: CASSSFGGIGNSPLHF. The CDR3 nucleotides read TGTGCCAGCAGTTCCTTCGGGGGAATAGGGAATTCACCCCTCCACTTT.

In its sample, this clone was seen once. The J gene is TRBJ1-1, the V gene TRBV11-2; 7 bases match TRBD1. There are 13 residues in the CDR3. Germline V gene sequence: CDR1 SGHAT, CDR2 FQNNGV. The V gene end was trimmed by 3 bases and the J gene end by 12 bases; junction bases not matched to a gene: 10. CDR3 in DNA: TGTGCCAGCAGCTTGGATCTTCGACAGGGCTCTTTCTTT. As protein: CASSLDLRQGSFF.

This CDR3 is CASSRDSQETQYF. The CDR3 DNA sequence: TGTGCCAGCAGCCGGGACAGCCAAGAGACCCAGTACTTC. The chain links TRBV11-2 to TRBJ2-5, with 7 bases fitting TRBD1. The CDR3 length is 13 residues. Germline-derived CDR1 and CDR2 are SGHAT and FQNNGV. J was trimmed by 1 base and V by 5 bases; bases with no gene match: 1.

The chain uses TRBV27 and TRBJ2-7; 9 nucleotides align to TRBD2. The CDR3 runs to 16 residues. After removal of 5 bases from V and 9 bases from J, the junction contained 17 bases not matched to a gene. CDR1 MNHEY and CDR2 SMNVEV come from the germline V gene (reference sequence). As DNA, the CDR3 is TGTGCCAGCAGTCCCCAGGCGGCTAGCGGGGCCCTGGGGCAGTACTTC. This translates into CASSPQAASGALGQYF.

For the CDR3, the DNA is TGTGCCAGCTCACTCGGACAGGGGAGGGGGAGCGATGAAAAACTGTTTTTT. Its translation is CASSLGQGRGSDEKLFF. V gene TRBV18 combines with J gene TRBJ1-4; TRBD1 aligns across 9 bases. In germline, CDR1 is KGHSH, CDR2 LQKENI. The CDR3 is 17 residues long. V lost 4 bases and J lost 6; bases outside the gene matches: 12.

The sample holds one count of this clone. The chain joins TRBV3-1 (or the pseudogene TRBV3-2) to TRBJ2-7; the D is unclear. Germline CDR1 LGHDT, CDR2 YNNKEL (reference sequence). This CDR3 contains 13 residues. V was pared by 1 base and J by 7 bases, with 11 bases between. The chain's CDR3 is CASSQGEFGEQYF. CDR3 sequence (DNA): TGTGCCAGCAGCCAAGGCGAGTTCGGGGAGCAGTACTTC.

This clone has only a few counts. This rearrangement joins TRBV28 to TRBJ2-7, with 7 nucleotides matching TRBD1. The J segment lost 5 bases and the V segment lost 5 bases, leaving 15 bases of the junction unmatched. Germline CDR1 and CDR2: MDHEN and SYDVKM. CDR3 length: 16 residues. Written as DNA, the CDR3 is TGTGCCAGCAGTCTCCCCCCGGGACAGTCTTCCAACGAGCAGTACTTC. Translated: CASSLPPGQSSNEQYF.

V gene TRBV7-2 combines with J gene TRBJ2-1; TRBD1 matches at 8 bases. The V gene's germline CDR1 is SGHTA and CDR2 FQGNSA. The CDR3 covers 14 residues. J gave up 3 bases and V 7 bases, and 5 bases lay outside the gene matches. CDR3 sequence reads: CASIPGGFYNEQFF. The CDR3, as DNA: TGTGCCAGCATACCAGGGGGCTTCTACAATGAGCAGTTCTTC. Complete variable domain (other parts from reference TRBV7-2 and TRBJ2-1): GAGVSQSPSNKVTEKGKDVELRCDPISGHTALYWYRQSLGQGLEFLIYFQGNSAPDKSGLPSDRFSAERTGGSVSTLTIQRTQQEDSAVYLCASIPGGFYNEQFFGPGTRLTVL.

This chain uses TRBV6-4 with TRBJ2-2; 10 bases match TRBD2. Germline lookup yields CDR1 MRHNA and CDR2 SNTAGT. V trimming: 4 bases; J trimming: 7 bases; junction bases outside the gene matches: 6. CDR3 size: 15 residues. The DNA of the CDR3 is TGTGCCAGCAGTGTGGCTAGCGGGAGCAACGGGGAGCTGTTTTTT. It is translated as CASSVASGSNGELFF.

This clone was observed a handful of times. The chain combines TRBV18 with TRBJ1-4, with 8 positions matching TRBD1. The CDR3 totals 17 residues. CDR1 KGHSH and CDR2 LQKENI come from the germline V gene. J gave up 3 bases and V 2 bases, and 8 bases lay outside the gene matches. For the CDR3, the DNA is TGTGCCAGCTCACCAGGACAGGGTCAAGGGGCTAATGAAAAACTGTTTTTT. Its protein product is CASSPGQGQGANEKLFF. The variable domain in full, completed from reference TRBV18 and TRBJ1-4, reads NAGVMQNPRHLVRRRGQEARLRCSPMKGHSHVYWYRQLPEEGLKFMVYLQKENIIDESGMPKERFSAEFPKEGPSILRIQQVVRGDSAAYFCASSPGQGQGANEKLFFGSGTQLSVL.

The chain couples TRBV5-3 to TRBJ1-4; the match to TRBD1 covers 8 bases. TRBV5-3 is an ORF, and what it does is uncertain. The trim removed 8 bases at V and 3 bases at J, leaving 12 bases unmatched. The length of the CDR3 is 16 residues. CDR3 protein: CASPGPGGTANEKLFF. The CDR3 DNA reads TGTGCCAGCCCGGGACCAGGGGGCACAGCTAATGAAAAACTGTTTTTT.

The rearrangement joins TRBV18 to TRBJ2-7; D possibly corresponds to TRBD2 (5 bases). The V end lost 0 bases, the J end lost 3 bases, and 12 bases lay between the germline ends. Germline CDR1 KGHSH, CDR2 LQKENI. The CDR3 extends over 15 amino acids. CDR3 sequence reads: CASSPPGAPFYEQYF. The CDR3 bases are TGTGCCAGCTCACCACCGGGAGCTCCCTTCTACGAGCAGTACTTC.

The chain joins TRBV7-3 to TRBJ2-2, with TRBD2 matching over 8 bases. The V gene's germline CDR1 is SGHTA and CDR2 FQGTGA. The J segment lost 2 bases and the V segment lost 1 base, leaving 3 bases of the junction unmatched. CDR3 length: 16 amino acids. The CDR3 bases are TGTGCCAGCAGCTTAAACGCGGGGGGCAACACCGGGGAGCTGTTTTTT. It is translated as CASSLNAGGNTGELFF.

The chain has TRBV6-2 or TRBV6-3 and TRBJ2-7; 9 bases match TRBD2. V was pared by 6 bases and J by 9 bases, with 6 bases of the junction left unmatched. Per germline, CDR1 MNHEY and CDR2 SVGEGT. The CDR3 sequence is 12 residues long. In DNA, the CDR3 is TGTGCCAGCAGCGGGACTAGCAGAGGGCAGTACTTC. Its translation is CASSGTSRGQYF.

The CDR3 sequence: CASSMGTGNEKLFF. The CDR3 nucleotides read TGTGCCAGCAGCATGGGGACAGGGAATGAAAAACTGTTTTTT. The rearrangement uses TRBV7-2 and TRBJ1-4, with 9 bases that match TRBD1. Germline CDR1 reads SGHTA; CDR2 reads FQGNSA. With V trimmed by 5 bases and J by 5 bases, 3 bases remained unmatched. The CDR3 runs 14 residues.

V usage is TRBV18 and J usage is TRBJ2-1; 12 positions agree with TRBD2. The CDR3 totals 16 residues. The V and J ends lost 0 bases and 7 bases, in that order; junction bases with no gene match: 4. Germline V CDR1 and CDR2: KGHSH, LQKENI. Here the CDR3 reads CASSPPLAGGRNEQFF. The CDR3 region has the DNA TGTGCCAGCTCACCACCTCTAGCGGGAGGGCGGAATGAGCAGTTCTTC.

V gene TRBV6-1 combines with J gene TRBJ2-1; 9 nucleotides align to TRBD2. The CDR3 contains 16 residues. With V trimmed by 4 bases and J by 6 bases, 10 bases remained unmatched. The germline CDR1 and CDR2 sequences are MNHNS and SASEGT. The CDR3 region is CASSVSGSVLLNEQFF. DNA for the CDR3: TGTGCCAGCAGTGTTAGCGGGAGTGTCCTACTCAATGAGCAGTTCTTC.

The chain joins TRBV11-2 to TRBJ2-7; 9 bases are shared with TRBD2. Per germline, CDR1 SGHAT and CDR2 FQNNGV. CDR3 size: 15 residues. Losses at the gene ends were 4 bases for V and 4 bases for J; bases not matched to a gene: 8. The CDR3 protein is CASSSAGGGAYEQYF. The CDR3 DNA reads as TGTGCCAGCAGCTCAGCGGGCGGGGGGGCTTACGAGCAGTACTTC. Drawing the rest from reference TRBV11-2 and TRBJ2-7, the complete variable domain is EAGVAQSPRYKIIEKRQSVAFWCNPISGHATLYWYQQILGQGPKLLIQFQNNGVVDDSQLPKDRFSAERLKGVDSTLKIQPAKLEDSAVYLCASSSAGGGAYEQYFGPGTRLTVT.

The chain uses TRBV18 and TRBJ2-1, with 12 bases matching TRBD2. Per germline, CDR1 KGHSH and CDR2 LQKENI. The CDR3 has 16 amino acids. Trimming cost V 3 bases and J 6 bases; bases outside gene matches: 6. The CDR3 protein is CASSPRLAGVGNEQFF. The CDR3 DNA reads as TGTGCCAGCTCACCTCGACTAGCGGGAGTAGGCAATGAGCAGTTCTTC.

The DNA of the CDR3 is TGTGCCAGCAGCTTCGCGGGAGGCAACAATGAGCAGTTCTTC. Amino acids: CASSFAGGNNEQFF. This chain connects TRBV11-2 to TRBJ2-1, with 8 bases lining up with TRBD2. CDR3 size: 14 residues. V shed 3 bases and J 5 bases; nucleotides not matched to a gene: 3. Germline-derived CDR1 and CDR2 are SGHAT and FQNNGV.

The rearrangement uses TRBV2 and TRBJ2-1; 9 positions agree with TRBD1. The length of the CDR3 is 13 residues. V was clipped by 8 bases and J by 9 bases; unmatched bases: 8. The germline CDR1 and CDR2 sequences are SNHLY and FYNNEI. The CDR3 sequence: CASRTGVVGEQFF. As DNA, the CDR3 is TGTGCCAGCCGGACAGGGGTGGTGGGTGAGCAGTTCTTC.

The rearrangement joins TRBV5-8 to TRBJ1-1; D perhaps matches TRBD1 (5 bases). Germline loops: CDR1 SGHTS, CDR2 YDEGEE. Trimming removed 0 bases from V and 11 bases from J, with 14 bases in between. The CDR3 runs to 13 residues. The DNA of the CDR3 is TGTGCCAGCAGCTTGGTCTTGGCAGGGCGGGCTTTCTTT. Its translation: CASSLVLAGRAFF.

V gene TRBV7-3 combines with J gene TRBJ2-7; 8 bases agree with TRBD2. The CDR3 contains 15 residues. The germline gives CDR1 SGHTA, CDR2 FQGTGA. With 5 bases clipped from V and 2 bases from J, the junction kept 8 bases outside the gene matches. Here the CDR3 DNA reads TGTGCCAGCAGCCTTCAATCCGGGGGGGCCTACGAGCAGTACTTC. It yields the protein CASSLQSGGAYEQYF.

The chain couples TRBV11-2 to TRBJ1-6; no definite D call. V dropped 4 bases and J dropped 6 bases, with 16 bases sitting between them. Germline CDR1 is SGHAT and CDR2 is FQNNGV. The CDR3 contains 16 residues. The CDR3 here is CASSSLPYRINSPLHF. Written as DNA, the CDR3 is TGTGCCAGCAGCTCCCTTCCCTACAGAATTAATTCACCCCTCCACTTT.

The chain couples TRBV5-5 to TRBJ1-2; D is unresolved. The length of the CDR3 is 14 residues. Germline V gives CDR1 SGHKS, CDR2 YYEKEE (reference sequence). Trimming cost V 1 base and J 5 bases, with 12 bases left between them. The DNA of the CDR3 is TGTGCCAGCAGCTTGTCCTGGGGAGAATATGGCTACACCTTC. Residues: CASSLSWGEYGYTF.

The V and J genes are TRBV12-3 or TRBV12-4 and TRBJ2-3; 8 bases are a match to TRBD1. Losses at the gene ends were 6 bases for V and 6 bases for J; bases not matched to a gene: 5. There are 13 residues in the CDR3. Here the CDR3 reads CASSRTGTDTQYF. CDR3 DNA: TGTGCCAGCAGCCGGACAGGGACCGATACGCAGTATTTT.

This clone was counted ten times or more. The chain couples TRBV7-9 to TRBJ1-5; 7 bases align to TRBD1. The CDR3 consists of 16 residues. V shed 4 bases, J shed 2 bases, and the junction held 8 bases outside the gene matches. Germline CDR1 and CDR2: SEHNR and FQNEAQ (reference sequence). In nucleotides, the CDR3 is TGTGCCAGCAGCTGTCGACAGGGATTGGGCAATCAGCCCCAGCATTTT. Protein sequence: CASSCRQGLGNQPQHF.

V and J are TRBV7-9 and TRBJ1-4; D not certain. Germline V gene data show CDR1 as SEHNR and CDR2 as FQNEAQ (reference sequence). Trimming cost V 2 bases and J 6 bases, with 4 bases left between them. The CDR3 totals 12 residues. The CDR3 loop reads CASSLSDEKLFF. The CDR3, as DNA: TGTGCCAGCAGCTTATCTGATGAAAAACTGTTTTTT.

V usage is TRBV5-4 and J usage is TRBJ2-1; 12 bases align to TRBD2. This CDR3 comprises 16 residues. Germline V CDR1 and CDR2: SGHNT, YYREEE (reference sequence). V was pared by 4 bases and J by 7 bases, with 9 bases of the junction left unmatched. CDR3 sequence reads: CASSKKDGLAGNEQFF. Written as DNA, the CDR3 is TGTGCCAGCAGCAAAAAAGATGGACTAGCGGGAAATGAGCAGTTCTTC. Based on the CDR3 plus reference TRBV5-4 and TRBJ2-1, the full variable domain is ETGVTQSPTHLIKTRGQQVTLRCSSQSGHNTVSWYQQALGQGPQFIFQYYREEENGRGNFPPRFSGLQFPNYSSELNVNALELDDSALYLCASSKKDGLAGNEQFFGPGTRLTVL.

V usage is TRBV6-5 and J usage is TRBJ1-1; D is undetermined. The V gene's germline CDR1 is MNHEY and CDR2 SVGAGI. V dropped 6 bases and J dropped 0 bases, with 8 bases sitting between them. The CDR3 has 13 residues. CDR3 in amino acids: CASRRQMNTEAFF. The CDR3 bases are TGTGCCAGCAGGCGGCAGATGAACACTGAAGCTTTCTTT.